Detailed here is one TCR beta chain. The antigen is undetermined. V shed 7 bases and J shed 4 bases, with 19 bases lying between them. The CDR3 runs to 14 residues. CDR1 is SQVTM and CDR2 is ANQGSEA in the germline V gene. This record comes from a study of long-term antiretroviral therapy in people with HIV. Overall study context: The 2015 immediate-ART recommendation was preceded by the earliest samples by about a decade.

One or more pre-ART and two or more post-ART PBMC samples were available from each donor. Participants living with HIV all received treatment in the United States. Study results and caveats: HIV repertoires spanned tighter CDR3 length ranges than controls did.

Version v3.0 of the immunoSEQ assay was performed at survey level. Clones were read by immunoSEQ multiplex PCR, and TCRdb kept only the in-frame ones, dropping some. The sample shows about 43,000 clones, around nine tenths of them seen only once. This rearrangement joins TRBV29-1 to TRBJ1-2; TRBD1 might be the D (6 bases). Specimen: unsorted PBMCs, collected 0.1 years before starting antiretroviral therapy. The source is a woman aged 50 to 60 with HIV. The chain's CDR3 is CSATETQGGYGYTF. CDR3 nucleotides: TGCAGCGCGACCGAAACACAGGGAGGCTATGGCTACACCTTC.